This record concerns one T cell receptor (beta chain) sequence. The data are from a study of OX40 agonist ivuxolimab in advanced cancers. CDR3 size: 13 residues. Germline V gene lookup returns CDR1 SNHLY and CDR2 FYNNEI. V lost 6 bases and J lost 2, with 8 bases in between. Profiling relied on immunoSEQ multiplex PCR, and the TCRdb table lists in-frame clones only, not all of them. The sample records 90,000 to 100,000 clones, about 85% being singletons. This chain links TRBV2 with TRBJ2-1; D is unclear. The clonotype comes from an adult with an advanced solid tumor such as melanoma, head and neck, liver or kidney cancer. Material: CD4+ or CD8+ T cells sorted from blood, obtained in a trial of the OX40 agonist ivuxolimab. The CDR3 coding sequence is TGTGCCAGCAGCGAGTTTGCCTACAATGAGCAGTTCTTC. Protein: CASSEFAYNEQFF.